Each of the 23 T cell receptor beta chains below was sequenced from the same sample in a study of beta chain features in type 1 diabetes. Expressed TCRB transcripts were sequenced, since all the RNA that had been isolated was reverse transcribed. This table comes from immunoSEQ multiplex PCR, and its TCRdb copy is limited to in-frame clones, with some not included. The sample includes 450,000 to 600,000 clones, approximately 30% of them seen just once. The sample taken for sequencing was naive CD4+ T cells from blood. These receptors originate from a man aged 18-30 years in good health.

The chain joins TRBV7-9 to TRBJ2-5; TRBD2 agrees at 8 bases. CDR3 length equals 16 residues. V trimming: 3 bases; J trimming: 2 bases; junction bases outside the gene matches: 8. CDR1 and CDR2 from the germline V gene are SEHNR and FQNEAQ (reference sequence). CDR3 sequence reads: CASSFDAASGQETQYF. The CDR3, as DNA: TGTGCCAGCAGCTTTGATGCAGCTAGCGGGCAAGAGACCCAGTACTTC.

The chain carries TRBV27 and TRBJ1-1, with D possibly matching TRBD1 (5 bases). V lost 5 bases and J 4 bases, leaving 11 bases between the germline ends. The germline V gene encodes CDR1 MNHEY and CDR2 SMNVEV (reference sequence). The CDR3 has 13 amino acids. The CDR3 DNA is TGTGCCAGCAGTGAACTGGGGCGCACTGAAGCTTTCTTT. Amino acid sequence: CASSELGRTEAFF.

The genes are TRBV7-6 and TRBJ1-5, with 8 bases fitting TRBD1. Germline CDR1 reads SGHVS; CDR2 reads FNYEAQ. The CDR3 sequence is 15 residues long. V dropped 1 base and J dropped 5; count of bases not matched to a gene: 4. The CDR3 coding sequence is TGTGCCAGCAGCTTAGGAACAGGGGGTGATCAGCCCCAGCATTTT. Amino acids: CASSLGTGGDQPQHF. The whole variable domain, remainder taken from reference TRBV7-6 and TRBJ1-5, is GAGVSQSPRYKVTKRGQDVALRCDPISGHVSLYWYRQALGQGPEFLTYFNYEAQQDKSGLPNDRFSAERPEGSISTLTIQRTEQRDSAMYRCASSLGTGGDQPQHFGDGTRLSIL.

J is TRBJ1-1 and V is TRBV9, with 8 bases matching TRBD1. This CDR3 contains 13 residues. Germline lookup yields CDR1 SGDLS and CDR2 YYNGEE. V lost 2 bases, J lost 5 bases, and 2 bases stayed unmatched. The CDR3: CASSVDRVTEAFF. In DNA, the CDR3 is TGTGCCAGCAGCGTGGACAGGGTGACTGAAGCTTTCTTT. The whole variable domain, filled in from reference TRBV9 and TRBJ1-1, reads DSGVTQTPKHLITATGQRVTLRCSPRSGDLSVYWYQQSLDQGLQFLIQYYNGEERAKGNILERFSAQQFPDLHSELNLSSLELGDSALYFCASSVDRVTEAFFGQGTRLTVV.

CDR3 in amino acids: CASSSLMGTEAFF. As DNA, the CDR3 is TGTGCCAGTAGTTCCCTGATGGGGACTGAAGCTTTCTTT. The rearrangement joins TRBV19 to TRBJ1-1, with no clear D. This CDR3 is built from 13 residues. The V and J ends lost 5 bases and 5 bases respectively, with 12 bases between them. Per germline, CDR1 LNHDA and CDR2 SQIVND (reference sequence).

This chain joins TRBV13 and TRBJ2-3, with unresolved D. V dropped 0 bases and J dropped 7 bases, with 11 bases sitting between them. CDR3 length equals 14 residues. In germline, CDR1 is PRHDT, CDR2 FYEKMQ (reference sequence). CDR3 protein: CASSLGQVSNTQYF. The DNA for the CDR3 is TGTGCCAGCAGCTTAGGGCAGGTTTCAAATACGCAGTATTTT.

There are a few counts of this clone. The V call is TRBV30, the J call TRBJ2-1; 10 bases agree with TRBD2. Germline CDR1 reads GTSNPN; CDR2 reads SVGIG (reference sequence). This CDR3 has 15 residues. V shed 3 bases and J 4 bases; nucleotides not matched to a gene: 6. CDR3 amino acids: CAWRPTSGPYNEQFF. The CDR3 DNA reads TGTGCCTGGAGACCGACTAGCGGGCCATACAATGAGCAGTTCTTC.

This clone was seen a few times. This chain connects TRBV7-2 to TRBJ2-1, with 8 bases that match TRBD2. The CDR3 spans 14 residues. The germline V gene has CDR1 SGHTA and CDR2 FQGNSA. The trim removed 9 bases at V and 4 bases at J, leaving 8 bases unmatched. The CDR3 loop reads CASESGRSYNEQFF. In DNA, the CDR3 is TGTGCCAGTGAGAGCGGGAGATCATACAATGAGCAGTTCTTC.

This clone has a handful of counts. The chain is built from TRBV25-1 and TRBJ2-7; D perhaps matches TRBD1 (5 bases). Germline lookup yields CDR1 MGHDK and CDR2 SYGVNS. The CDR3 runs 16 residues. Between the trimmed V and J ends, which lost 1 base and 6 bases, there was a span of 19 bases. CDR3 coding DNA: TGTGCCAGCAGTGAATTGGGTAGGGGCTATGACTTCGAGCAGTACTTC. The encoded protein is CASSELGRGYDFEQYF.

Only a few counts were recorded for this clone. The V gene is TRBV29-1, the J gene TRBJ2-5; the D call may be TRBD1 or TRBD2 (6 bases each). Looked up from germline, CDR1 is SQVTM and CDR2 is ANQGSEA. V gave up 4 bases and J gave up 2 bases, with 11 bases separating them. The CDR3 runs 13 residues. DNA of the CDR3: TGCAGCGTTGGCGGGACACTTCAAGAGACCCAGTACTTC. Translated, it gives CSVGGTLQETQYF.

The chain employs TRBV30 and TRBJ2-1; D may match TRBD1 or TRBD2 (5 bases each). CDR1 and CDR2 (germline): GTSNPN, SVGIG (reference sequence). The CDR3 extends over 13 amino acids. Deletions cut 3 bases from V and 5 bases from J, with 11 bases between. The CDR3 DNA follows: TGTGCCTGGAGGCCGGGACCCAACAATGAGCAGTTCTTC. As protein: CAWRPGPNNEQFF.

This clone was seen only a few times. The chain uses TRBV9 and TRBJ1-1; D remains unclear. Germline values: CDR1 SGDLS, CDR2 YYNGEE. This CDR3 has 13 amino acids. V was trimmed by 0 bases and J by 8 bases, leaving 11 bases between them. The CDR3 DNA sequence: TGTGCCAGCAGCGTAGCTTATGGACGGGAAGCTTTCTTT. As protein: CASSVAYGREAFF.

J is TRBJ2-7 and V is TRBV15; D unresolved. The CDR3 is made up of 13 amino acids. Looked up from germline, CDR1 is LNHNV and CDR2 is YYDKDF (reference sequence). V lost 5 bases to trimming and J lost 3 bases, with 11 bases between them. CDR3 protein: CATSPRYVYEQYF. CDR3 DNA sequence: TGTGCCACCAGCCCCCGCTACGTCTACGAGCAGTACTTC.

Only a few counts were recorded for this clone. The chain recombines TRBV7-6 with TRBJ2-7; D uncertain. The CDR3 consists of 14 residues. The germline V and J ends were trimmed by 0 bases and 5 bases, with 11 bases remaining between them. The germline CDR1 and CDR2 sequences are SGHVS and FNYEAQ. DNA for the CDR3: TGTGCCAGCAGCTTAGCTCGCAGAAGCAACGAGCAGTACTTC. Translating it yields CASSLARRSNEQYF.

This chain connects TRBV5-4 to TRBJ2-7; TRBD1 aligns across 10 bases. Unmatched junction bases numbered 5, after V lost 3 bases and J lost 5 bases. Per germline, CDR1 SGHNT and CDR2 YYREEE (reference sequence). CDR3 length equals 14 residues. CDR3 sequence reads: CASSSTGTGDEQYF. The CDR3 bases are TGTGCCAGCAGCTCGACCGGGACAGGGGACGAGCAGTACTTC.

The rearrangement uses TRBV25-1 and TRBJ1-4; perhaps TRBD1 as D (5 bases). Trimming shortened V by 3 bases and J by 8 bases, and 13 bases separated the two germline ends. CDR3 length: 14 residues. The germline gives CDR1 MGHDK, CDR2 SYGVNS. In nucleotides, the CDR3 is TGTGCCAGCAGTGACCCAGGGAGGCACGAAAAACTGTTTTTT. As protein: CASSDPGRHEKLFF.

The chain joins TRBV28 to TRBJ2-3; possible D gene TRBD1, 6 bases. V lost 5 bases and J 8 bases, leaving 17 bases between the germline ends. CDR3 length: 14 amino acids. Germline V gives CDR1 MDHEN, CDR2 SYDVKM. The CDR3: CASSIHREPGTQYF. The CDR3 DNA is TGTGCCAGCAGTATCCACAGGGAACCCGGTACGCAGTATTTT.

There are a few counts of this clone. The chain combines TRBV25-1 with TRBJ2-7, with 10 bases matching TRBD1. J gave up 3 bases and V 8 bases, and 10 bases lay outside the gene matches. This CDR3 region has 15 residues. Germline V lookup: CDR1 MGHDK, CDR2 SYGVNS. The CDR3 here is CASRTPGQGFYEQYF. The CDR3 nucleotides are TGTGCCAGCCGCACCCCGGGACAGGGGTTCTACGAGCAGTACTTC.

Turning to this clone: Other nucleotide sequences in the sample specify the same CDR3. This rearrangement joins TRBV5-1 to TRBJ2-5, with D unresolved. This CDR3 spans 13 amino acids. Germline-derived CDR1 and CDR2 are SGHRS and YFSETQ. Trimming removed 0 bases from V and 4 bases from J, with 7 bases in between. The CDR3 loop is CASSLGSGETQYF. CDR3 coding DNA: TGCGCCAGCAGCTTGGGGTCTGGAGAGACCCAGTACTTC.

A few counts support this clone. CDR3 sequence (DNA): TGTGCCAGCAGCCTCACAGGGGGCACGACCAAAAACATTCAGTACTTC. As protein: CASSLTGGTTKNIQYF. The chain combines TRBV7-2 with TRBJ2-4, with 9 bases identical to TRBD1. The V segment lost 5 bases and the J segment 2 bases; nucleotides outside the gene matches: 7. The germline V gene encodes CDR1 SGHTA and CDR2 FQGNSA. The CDR3 spans 16 residues.

The chain is built from TRBV18 and TRBJ2-2; maybe TRBD1 (5 bases). This CDR3 spans 15 amino acids. The germline V gene encodes CDR1 KGHSH and CDR2 LQKENI. Trimming took off 2 bases at V and 6 bases at J, with 13 bases between the two ends. The CDR3 sequence: CASSPEQVPPGELFF. The CDR3 nucleotides are TGTGCCAGCTCACCAGAACAGGTCCCACCCGGGGAGCTGTTTTTT.

This clone was found a few times. The chain is built from TRBV20-1 and TRBJ2-1, with 12 positions matching TRBD1. The CDR3 runs to 11 residues. Germline V lookup: CDR1 DFQATT, CDR2 SNEGSKA (reference sequence). J lost 15 bases, V lost 5 bases, and 5 bases had no gene match. The CDR3 DNA follows: TGCAGTGCTTCCGGGACAGGGGGCCCGTTCTTC. Translation: CSASGTGGPFF.

This chain connects TRBV30 to TRBJ1-1, with D unresolved. CDR3 length equals 12 residues. Germline V lookup: CDR1 GTSNPN, CDR2 SVGIG (reference sequence). V was shortened by 3 bases and J by 2 bases, with 7 bases between the two germline ends. For the CDR3, the DNA is TGTGCCTGGAGACAGTCTAACACTGAAGCTTTCTTT. Amino acids: CAWRQSNTEAFF. Together with reference TRBV30 and TRBJ1-1, the CDR3 gives the full variable domain: SQTIHQWPATLVQPVGSPLSLECTVEGTSNPNLYWYRQAAGRGLQLLFYSVGIGQISSEVPQNLSASRPQDRQFILSSKKLLLSDSGFYLCAWRQSNTEAFFGQGTRLTVV.